A single sample gave rise to the 32 T cell receptor beta chains below, sequenced in a study of blood T cell repertoires in COVID-19. The method was immunoSEQ multiplex PCR; TCRdb's version includes in-frame clones alone and lacks a portion of them. The table includes 150,000 to 200,000 clones, 88% detected once. The sample consisted of PBMCs or T cells enriched from blood (not recorded which). These receptors originate from a young woman who had recovered from COVID-19.

This rearrangement joins TRBV7-9 to TRBJ1-3; tentatively, D is TRBD1 (6 bases). The CDR3 sequence is 13 residues long. The V gene lost 4 bases and the J gene lost 5 bases, with 9 bases spanning the gap. Germline V lookup: CDR1 SEHNR, CDR2 FQNEAQ (reference sequence). DNA of the CDR3: TGTGCCAGCAGCTGGGACATTCGAAACACCATATATTTT. It encodes CASSWDIRNTIYF.

This sequence joins TRBV28 and TRBJ1-2; D is possibly TRBD1 (5 bases). The CDR3 has 12 amino acids. V was clipped by 5 bases and J by 6 bases, with 10 bases between them. CDR1 and CDR2 from the germline V gene are MDHEN and SYDVKM. Here the CDR3 reads CASSRTLDGYTF. CDR3 sequence (DNA): TGTGCCAGCAGTAGGACACTCGATGGCTACACCTTC.

This CDR3 is CSVTGTGVSGYTF. In DNA form, the CDR3 reads TGCAGCGTTACCGGGACAGGGGTCTCTGGCTACACCTTC. J is TRBJ1-2 and V is TRBV29-1, with 10 bases fitting TRBD1. CDR3 length: 13 residues. Per the germline V gene, CDR1 is SQVTM and CDR2 is ANQGSEA. V shed 5 bases, J shed 7 bases, and the junction held 7 bases outside the gene matches.

The chain uses TRBV4-1 and TRBJ1-3; D might be TRBD1 (5 bases). V was cut by 4 bases and J by 0 bases, with 13 bases left in between. Germline V gives CDR1 MGHRA, CDR2 YSYEKL. There are 16 residues in the CDR3. The CDR3 DNA is TGCGCCAGCAGCCGGACACTTAAAACCTCTGGAAACACCATATATTTT. Its protein is CASSRTLKTSGNTIYF.

This clone was detected only once. CDR3 DNA: TGCGCCAGCAGCTTGGCGCGCGGTGCTAGCACAGATACGCAGTATTTT. This codes for CASSLARGASTDTQYF. The V call is TRBV5-1, the J call TRBJ2-3; D call uncertain. Germline CDR1 and CDR2: SGHRS and YFSETQ. This CDR3 spans 16 amino acids. Trimming stripped 0 bases from V and 0 bases from J, with 11 bases between.

The genes are TRBV28 and TRBJ2-7; TRBD2 agrees at 8 bases. This CDR3 has 13 residues. CDR1 and CDR2 (germline): MDHEN, SYDVKM. The V segment lost 5 bases and the J segment 2 bases; nucleotides outside the gene matches: 2. CDR3 DNA: TGTGCCAGCAGTCCGGGGGGGCCCTACGAGCAGTACTTC. Translating gives CASSPGGPYEQYF.

The chain couples TRBV5-1 to TRBJ1-6; D ambiguous. V lost 4 bases to trimming and J lost 2 bases, with 7 bases between them. Germline assignment: CDR1 SGHRS and CDR2 YFSETQ. This CDR3 comprises 14 residues. The CDR3 is CASSQSTYNSPLHF. DNA of the CDR3: TGCGCCAGCAGCCAATCCACCTATAATTCACCCCTCCACTTT.

This clone has just a few counts. V usage is TRBV6-2 or TRBV6-3 and J usage is TRBJ2-5, with D possibly matching TRBD2 (6 bases). Looked up from germline, CDR1 is MNHEY and CDR2 is SVGEGT. CDR3 length: 14 residues. Deletions cut 6 bases from V and 4 bases from J, with 15 bases between. CDR3 coding DNA: TGTGCCAGCAGCCCCCTCGGAGGGGCAGAGACCCAGTACTTC. It translates to CASSPLGGAETQYF.

The rearrangement joins TRBV27 to TRBJ2-7; D gene unclear. The CDR3 sequence is 13 residues long. From germline, CDR1 is MNHEY and CDR2 SMNVEV (reference sequence). The V and J ends lost 8 bases and 0 bases respectively, with 11 bases between them. The CDR3 reads CASSVSPSYEQYF. The DNA for the CDR3 is TGTGCCAGCTCAGTCTCCCCCTCCTACGAGCAGTACTTC.

Regarding this clone: This sample also contains other DNA sequences that code for the same CDR3. The chain recombines TRBV5-1 with TRBJ2-1; possibly TRBD1 for D (6 bases). CDR1 and CDR2 from the germline V gene are SGHRS and YFSETQ. The CDR3 totals 15 residues. V was cut by 0 bases and J by 2 bases, with 9 bases left in between. The CDR3 loop is CASSLAGVAYNEQFF. In DNA form, the CDR3 reads TGCGCCAGCAGCTTGGCAGGGGTTGCCTACAATGAGCAGTTCTTC.

This chain connects TRBV9 to TRBJ2-3; TRBD2 aligns across 15 bases. The CDR3 spans 16 residues. After removal of 5 bases from V and 7 bases from J, the junction contained 8 bases not matched to a gene. Germline V gene sequence: CDR1 SGDLS, CDR2 YYNGEE. CDR3 in amino acids: CASRGTSGGPRNTQYF. Here the CDR3 DNA reads TGTGCCAGCAGGGGGACTAGCGGGGGGCCTCGAAATACGCAGTATTTT.

This sequence joins TRBV5-6 and TRBJ2-2; D is uncertain. The length of the CDR3 is 12 residues. V was clipped by 1 base and J by 6 bases, with 4 bases between them. Germline-derived CDR1 and CDR2 are SGHDT and YYEEEE. The CDR3 DNA reads TGTGCCAGCAGCTTGATAGCCGGGGAGCTGTTTTTT. Its translation is CASSLIAGELFF.

The chain has TRBV28 and TRBJ2-7, with 8 bases fitting TRBD1. V lost 4 bases and J lost 3; bases outside the gene matches: 5. Germline assignment: CDR1 MDHEN and CDR2 SYDVKM. The CDR3 spans 14 residues. The CDR3 protein is CASSYLTGGYEQYF. CDR3 DNA sequence: TGTGCCAGCAGTTACCTAACAGGGGGCTACGAGCAGTACTTC.

A single count supports this clone. This rearrangement joins TRBV6-5 to TRBJ1-6; TRBD1 is a possible D gene (5 bases). The V and J ends lost 6 bases and 13 bases respectively, with 19 bases between them. Germline assignment: CDR1 MNHEY and CDR2 SVGAGI. The CDR3 totals 14 residues. Here the CDR3 reads CASSRQMPRSPLHF. CDR3 coding DNA: TGTGCCAGCAGCCGACAGATGCCCCGTTCCCCCCTCCACTTT.

This clone appeared once. The CDR3 DNA follows: TGTGCCAGCAGTCCCTGGAGCTCTGGGGCCAACGTCCTGACTTTC. Its translation is CASSPWSSGANVLTF. This chain links TRBV27 with TRBJ2-6; D remains unclear. The CDR3 length is 15 residues. Per germline, CDR1 MNHEY and CDR2 SMNVEV (reference sequence). V was cut by 5 bases and J by 0 bases, with 8 bases left in between. Full variable domain (missing parts from reference TRBV27 and TRBJ2-6): EAQVTQNPRYLITVTGKKLTVTCSQNMNHEYMSWYRQDPGLGLRQIYYSMNVEVTDKGDVPEGYKVSRKEKRNFPLILESPSPNQTSLYFCASSPWSSGANVLTFGAGSRLTVL.

CDR3 DNA sequence: TGTGCCAGCAGTTCCCGGGAAAAACTGTTTTTT. Its translation is CASSSREKLFF. The chain joins TRBV27 to TRBJ1-4, with D uncertain. The length of the CDR3 is 11 residues. Germline CDR1 and CDR2: MNHEY and SMNVEV (reference sequence). V was shortened by 4 bases and J by 8 bases, with 5 bases between the two germline ends.

Here the CDR3 reads CAWRGAYEQYF. Written as DNA, the CDR3 is TGTGCCTGGAGGGGGGCTTACGAGCAGTACTTC. The rearrangement joins TRBV30 to TRBJ2-7, with D perhaps TRBD1 (6 bases). Germline V gene sequence: CDR1 GTSNPN, CDR2 SVGIG (reference sequence). The length of the CDR3 is 11 residues. Trimming took off 3 bases at V and 4 bases at J, with 7 bases between the two ends.

This chain connects TRBV25-1 to TRBJ2-5; D not certain. Germline V lookup: CDR1 MGHDK, CDR2 SYGVNS. The CDR3 has 10 residues. CDR3 residues: CATEQETQYF. The CDR3 DNA reads TGTGCGACTGAACAAGAGACCCAGTACTTC.

The chain joins TRBV7-6 to TRBJ2-1; 7 bases line up with TRBD2. J gave up 1 base and V 1 base, and 4 bases lay outside the gene matches. The CDR3 has 16 residues. Germline V gives CDR1 SGHVS, CDR2 FNYEAQ. The CDR3 DNA reads as TGTGCCAGCAGCTTAGAGGCGGGAGCATCCTACAATGAGCAGTTCTTC. This translates into CASSLEAGASYNEQFF.

The rearrangement uses TRBV5-1 and TRBJ2-1, with D uncertain. The CDR3 has 15 amino acids. Per germline, CDR1 SGHRS and CDR2 YFSETQ. V was shortened by 3 bases and J by 0 bases, with 10 bases between the two germline ends. Written as DNA, the CDR3 is TGCGCCAGCAGCTCCATCCGGAGCTCCTACAATGAGCAGTTCTTC. Protein: CASSSIRSSYNEQFF. Variable domain in full (rest from reference TRBV5-1 and TRBJ2-1): KAGVTQTPRYLIKTRGQQVTLSCSPISGHRSVSWYQQTPGQGLQFLFEYFSETQRNKGNFPGRFSGRQFSNSRSEMNVSTLELGDSALYLCASSSIRSSYNEQFFGPGTRLTVL.

The J gene is TRBJ2-2, the V gene TRBV4-1; tentatively, D is TRBD1 (6 bases). CDR3 length equals 14 residues. CDR1 is MGHRA and CDR2 is YSYEKL in the germline V gene. Trimming took off 6 bases at V and 2 bases at J, with 10 bases between the two ends. The chain's CDR3 is CASRQGQNTGELFF. The CDR3 nucleotides read TGCGCCAGCAGACAGGGACAAAACACCGGGGAGCTGTTTTTT.

Here the CDR3 reads CASRAGDLGTGELFF. The CDR3 region has the DNA TGTGCCAGCCGTGCAGGGGATCTGGGGACCGGGGAGCTGTTTTTT. The rearrangement links TRBV2 to TRBJ2-2, with D possibly TRBD1 on 6 matching bases. The V gene's germline CDR1 is SNHLY and CDR2 FYNNEI. CDR3 length equals 15 residues. Trimming stripped 8 bases from V and 5 bases from J, with 18 bases between.

This chain uses TRBV11-2 with TRBJ2-7, with 9 bases lining up with TRBD2. The germline V gene encodes CDR1 SGHAT and CDR2 FQNNGV. The CDR3 loop spans 16 amino acids. Losses at the gene ends were 3 bases for V and 7 bases for J; bases not matched to a gene: 13. Here the CDR3 DNA reads TGTGCCAGCAGCTTGAGGACTAGCGACTATCCTACGGAGCAGTACTTC. It translates to CASSLRTSDYPTEQYF.

The J gene is TRBJ2-7, the V gene TRBV7-2; a weak D match, TRBD2 (5 bases). Germline assignment: CDR1 SGHTA and CDR2 FQGNSA. Trimming removed 5 bases at V and 5 bases at J, with 22 bases between. CDR3 length: 16 amino acids. As DNA, the CDR3 is TGTGCCAGCAGCAAGGTTGGAGGCGCAGTCGTTAACGAGCAGTACTTC. Protein product: CASSKVGGAVVNEQYF.

With regard to this clone: The same CDR3 is also encoded by other DNA sequences in this sample. V usage is TRBV2 and J usage is TRBJ1-1; D gene uncertain. Trimming took off 4 bases at V and 1 base at J, with 10 bases between the two ends. From germline, CDR1 is SNHLY and CDR2 FYNNEI. The CDR3 runs 14 residues. DNA for the CDR3: TGTGCCAGCAGTGTGGAGGGCGGGAACACTGAAGCTTTCTTT. This sequence encodes CASSVEGGNTEAFF.

The sample holds many counts of this clone. The chain employs TRBV4-2 and TRBJ2-3, with TRBD2 matching over 11 bases. V lost 1 base to trimming and J lost 4 bases; unmatched junction nucleotides: 1. Germline V CDR1 and CDR2: LGHNA, YNFKEQ. The CDR3 has 15 amino acids. The CDR3 loop reads CASSQASGRPDTQYF. Here the CDR3 DNA reads TGTGCCAGCAGCCAAGCTAGCGGGAGGCCAGATACGCAGTATTTT.

The chain joins TRBV30 to TRBJ2-1; 12 positions match TRBD2. The CDR3 sequence is 15 residues long. After removal of 2 bases from V and 7 bases from J, the junction contained 6 bases not matched to a gene. Germline values: CDR1 GTSNPN, CDR2 SVGIG (reference sequence). Here the CDR3 reads CAWSPLAGGGNEQFF. In DNA form, the CDR3 reads TGTGCCTGGAGTCCACTAGCGGGGGGAGGAAATGAGCAGTTCTTC.

The rearrangement uses TRBV11-3 and TRBJ2-3; D call uncertain. Germline CDR1 SGHNT, CDR2 YENEEA. The CDR3 covers 14 residues. With 1 base removed from V and 0 bases from J, the gap between germline ends came to 5 bases. CDR3 DNA sequence: TGTGCCAGCAGCTTAGCGCGGAGCACAGATACGCAGTATTTT. Translation: CASSLARSTDTQYF.

V usage is TRBV5-1 and J usage is TRBJ2-1; D is unclear. The V gene lost 5 bases and the J gene lost 4 bases, with 10 bases spanning the gap. The CDR3 is 13 residues long. Germline V gene sequence: CDR1 SGHRS, CDR2 YFSETQ. The CDR3 nucleotides are TGCGCCAGCAGGATCGATCTATACAATGAGCAGTTCTTC. It specifies CASRIDLYNEQFF.

This rearrangement joins TRBV19 to TRBJ2-2, with D uncertain. V lost 3 bases and J 6 bases, leaving 5 bases between the germline ends. Germline values: CDR1 LNHDA, CDR2 SQIVND (reference sequence). The CDR3 is 12 residues long. CDR3 nucleotides: TGTGCCAGTAGTATGTATCCCGGGGAGCTGTTTTTT. It codes for CASSMYPGELFF.

V is TRBV28 and J is TRBJ1-6; maybe TRBD1 (5 bases). There are 15 residues in the CDR3. CDR1 is MDHEN, CDR2 SYDVKM, per germline. The V gene lost 6 bases and the J gene lost 10 bases, with 19 bases spanning the gap. The CDR3 nucleotides read TGTGCCAGCAGCCCCGACCTTTACCAGGGCTCACCCCTCCACTTT. Protein sequence: CASSPDLYQGSPLHF.

Details on this clone: It is unclear where the CDR3 begins or ends on the DNA, so no DNA is shown, and the CDR3 is as TCRdb lists it. The chain links TRBV28 to TRBJ1-2; the tabulated D call, TRBD1, remains unverified against the DNA. With termini counted, the CDR3 has 15 amino acids. The germline CDR1 and CDR2 sequences are MDHEN and SYDVKM. CDR3 protein: CASSSGQGVSYGYTF.